This passage covers 29 T cell receptor beta chains from one sample sequenced in a study of T cell changes during pregnancy in multiple sclerosis. Produced via immunoSEQ multiplex PCR; TCRdb's table is partial and in-frame only. The table shows around 35,000 clones, with about 92% occurring only once. Sequencing was done on a sample of PBMCs (not recorded whether the cells were cultured). These receptor sequences come from a female donor with multiple sclerosis, enrolled in a pregnancy study.

The chain is built from TRBV2 and TRBJ2-3; D tentatively reads TRBD1 or TRBD2 (6 bases each). V was trimmed by 3 bases and J by 3 bases, leaving 16 bases between them. This CDR3 region has 16 residues. Germline-derived CDR1 and CDR2 are SNHLY and FYNNEI. CDR3 sequence reads: CASSDMGGRMTDTQYF. Written as DNA, the CDR3 is TGTGCCAGCAGTGACATGGGGGGCAGAATGACAGATACGCAGTATTTT.

This clone was detected a few times. The chain has TRBV28 and TRBJ2-7; 12 nucleotides agree with TRBD2. V lost 3 bases to trimming and J lost 0 bases; unmatched junction nucleotides: 3. The germline V gene has CDR1 MDHEN and CDR2 SYDVKM. The CDR3 is 16 amino acids. The CDR3 coding sequence is TGTGCCAGCAGTTTTCTAGCGGGAGGGAACTCCTACGAGCAGTACTTC. This codes for CASSFLAGGNSYEQYF. Using reference TRBV28 and TRBJ2-7 for the parts outside the CDR3, the full variable domain is DVKVTQSSRYLVKRTGEKVFLECVQDMDHENMFWYRQDPGLGLRLIYFSYDVKMKEKGDIPEGYSVSREKKERFSLILESASTNQTSMYLCASSFLAGGNSYEQYFGPGTRLTVT.

Only one count was recorded for this clone. The rearrangement links TRBV11-1 to TRBJ1-2; 7 positions match TRBD1. CDR1 is SGHAT and CDR2 is FQDESV in the germline V gene (reference sequence). The CDR3 extends over 14 amino acids. V dropped 6 bases and J dropped 3; count of bases not matched to a gene: 7. CDR3 DNA: TGTGCCAGCAGTATCGGACAGGCTTACTATGGCTACACCTTC. Translating gives CASSIGQAYYGYTF.

The V gene is TRBV28, the J gene TRBJ2-7; D might be TRBD2 (5 bases). The V gene's germline CDR1 is MDHEN and CDR2 SYDVKM. This CDR3 is built from 13 residues. V was clipped by 5 bases and J by 4 bases, with 12 bases between them. CDR3 amino acids: CASSLNERYEQYF. CDR3 sequence (DNA): TGTGCCAGCAGTCTAAACGAGCGGTACGAGCAGTACTTC.

V gene TRBV6-6 combines with J gene TRBJ2-7; possibly TRBD2 for D (5 bases). The V end lost 2 bases, the J end lost 0 bases, and 8 bases lay between the germline ends. This CDR3 has 14 amino acids. Germline CDR1 MNHNY, CDR2 SVGAGI (reference sequence). The CDR3 DNA follows: TGTGCCAGCAGTTACGTGGGAGACTCCTACGAGCAGTACTTC. The encoded protein is CASSYVGDSYEQYF.

The chain recombines TRBV12-2 with TRBJ2-2; the D call TRBD2 from the table was never checked on the DNA. TRBV12-2 is deemed a pseudogene. This CDR3 is 17 amino acids long. The CDR3 DNA is TGTGCAAGTCGCTCCCAGCGGGGCGGGAGGTACCCCGGGGAGCTGTTTTTT. Its protein product is CASRSQRGGRYPGELFF.

The chain combines TRBV10-2 with TRBJ2-7, with D unclear. Trimming took 1 base from V and 8 from J, leaving 18 bases between them. There are 15 residues in the CDR3. CDR1 WSHSY and CDR2 SAAADI come from the germline V gene. In DNA, the CDR3 is TGCGCCAGCAGTGAGTTAGGACCAGAGGTTACCAAGCAGTACTTC. Amino acids: CASSELGPEVTKQYF.

The V and J genes are TRBV9 and TRBJ1-5; D unresolved. The CDR3 runs 15 residues. V lost 0 bases and J 7 bases, leaving 14 bases between the germline ends. Germline V gene data show CDR1 as SGDLS and CDR2 as YYNGEE. The CDR3 nucleotides are TGTGCCAGCAGCGTAGGGGGAGCGGACTACCAGCCCCAGCATTTT. Its protein product is CASSVGGADYQPQHF.

As for this clone: One end of the junction is discordant with germline, which a read error may explain. The chain has TRBV6-5 and TRBJ1-4, with 7 bases lining up with TRBD1. The CDR3 is 15 amino acids. Germline CDR1 reads MNHEY; CDR2 reads SVGAGI. CDR3 DNA sequence: TGTGCCAGCAGTGACTCGGCGAAGGGGGCGGAAAAACTGTTTTTT. Its translation is CASSDSAKGAEKLFF.

This clone occurred once. J is TRBJ1-5 and V is TRBV5-1; 8 bases line up with TRBD1. With 2 bases clipped from V and 6 bases from J, the junction kept 7 bases outside the gene matches. Germline-derived CDR1 and CDR2 are SGHRS and YFSETQ. The CDR3 has 15 amino acids. The CDR3 loop is CASSLPRDRTQPQHF. The CDR3 region has the DNA TGCGCCAGCAGCTTACCCCGGGACAGGACTCAGCCCCAGCATTTT.

The rearrangement joins TRBV2 to TRBJ2-7; D is unresolved. Germline-derived CDR1 and CDR2 are SNHLY and FYNNEI. The V and J ends lost 7 bases and 0 bases respectively, with 4 bases between them. The length of the CDR3 is 11 residues. CDR3 DNA: TGTGCCAGCATGATCTCCTACGAGCAGTACTTC. Protein: CASMISYEQYF.

The CDR3 sequence: CASSLGRTVLYEQYF. The CDR3 coding sequence is TGTGCCAGCAGCCTGGGCAGGACAGTACTCTACGAGCAGTACTTC. This chain joins TRBV5-5 and TRBJ2-7; D is possibly TRBD1 (6 bases). The CDR3 loop spans 15 amino acids. The V end was cut by 4 bases, the J end by 3 bases, with 17 bases between. In germline, CDR1 is SGHKS, CDR2 YYEKEE (reference sequence).

The V gene is TRBV21-1, the J gene TRBJ2-7; TRBD1 is the table's D call, not checked against the DNA. TRBV21-1 is shown as a pseudogene. This CDR3 is built from 11 residues. The CDR3 here is CASSQGCKQYF. The CDR3 DNA reads TGTGCCAGTTCTCAGGGGTGCAAGCAGTACTTC.

J is TRBJ1-5 and V is TRBV27; TRBD1 might be the D (5 bases). Germline V gives CDR1 MNHEY, CDR2 SMNVEV (reference sequence). The CDR3 spans 14 residues. The V end was cut by 10 bases, the J end by 4 bases, with 17 bases between. The CDR3: CATRSWGENQPQHF. In DNA form, the CDR3 reads TGTGCCACCAGGTCGTGGGGGGAGAATCAGCCCCAGCATTTT.

The chain has TRBV19 and TRBJ1-1; no clear D gene. This CDR3 is built from 12 residues. The V gene's germline CDR1 is LNHDA and CDR2 SQIVND (reference sequence). V was shortened by 6 bases and J by 5 bases, with 10 bases between the two germline ends. The CDR3 DNA follows: TGTGCCAGTAGCCATATGGGAACTGAAGCTTTCTTT. Translating it yields CASSHMGTEAFF.

The chain combines TRBV7-2 with TRBJ2-3; 11 bases line up with TRBD2. With 5 bases clipped from V and 4 bases from J, the junction kept 11 bases outside the gene matches. The germline V gene has CDR1 SGHTA and CDR2 FQGNSA. This CDR3 is built from 17 residues. The chain's CDR3 is CASSPQTSGRAADTQYF. CDR3 in DNA: TGTGCCAGCAGCCCACAAACTAGCGGGAGAGCCGCAGATACGCAGTATTTT.

J is TRBJ2-1 and V is TRBV2; 9 bases fit TRBD1. Trimming took 5 bases from V and 2 from J; bases not matched to a gene: 4. The germline V gene encodes CDR1 SNHLY and CDR2 FYNNEI. This CDR3 has 15 amino acids. The CDR3 protein is CASSPGQGPYNEQFF. CDR3 bases: TGTGCCAGCAGTCCGGGACAGGGCCCCTACAATGAGCAGTTCTTC. The variable domain in full, with the rest retrieved from reference TRBV2 and TRBJ2-1, is EPEVTQTPSHQVTQMGQEVILRCVPISNHLYFYWYRQILGQKVEFLVSFYNNEISEKSEIFDDQFSVERPDGSNFTLKIRSTKLEDSAMYFCASSPGQGPYNEQFFGPGTRLTVL.

This clone was seen a single time. The rearrangement links TRBV10-1 to TRBJ2-2; TRBD2 matches 15 bases. J gave up 7 bases and V 6 bases, and 6 bases lay outside the gene matches. CDR1 is WNHNN, CDR2 SYGVQD, per germline (reference sequence). This CDR3 has 16 residues. The CDR3 sequence: CASSSGLAGGLGELFF. CDR3 coding DNA: TGCGCCAGCAGCTCTGGACTAGCGGGAGGGCTCGGGGAGCTGTTTTTT.

The chain is built from TRBV9 and TRBJ2-4, with no clear D. The V and J ends lost 3 bases and 11 bases respectively, with 15 bases between them. In germline, CDR1 is SGDLS, CDR2 YYNGEE. The CDR3 loop spans 13 amino acids. The CDR3 here is CASSANVGSVQYF. CDR3 nucleotide sequence: TGTGCCAGCAGCGCCAATGTGGGCTCCGTTCAGTACTTC. Full variable domain (missing parts from reference TRBV9 and TRBJ2-4): DSGVTQTPKHLITATGQRVTLRCSPRSGDLSVYWYQQSLDQGLQFLIQYYNGEERAKGNILERFSAQQFPDLHSELNLSSLELGDSALYFCASSANVGSVQYFGAGTRLSVL.

This chain links TRBV7-9 with TRBJ2-7, with D perhaps TRBD1 or TRBD2 (5 bases each). The V end lost 5 bases, the J end lost 3 bases, and 11 bases lay between the germline ends. CDR3 length equals 13 residues. CDR1 and CDR2 from the germline V gene are SEHNR and FQNEAQ (reference sequence). The CDR3 loop is CASSPGPNYEQYF. The CDR3 DNA reads as TGTGCCAGCAGCCCGGGGCCGAACTACGAGCAGTACTTC.

The chain links TRBV10-3 to TRBJ2-1; TRBD2 aligns across 7 bases. This CDR3 comprises 15 residues. J gave up 3 bases and V 8 bases, and 10 bases lay outside the gene matches. The germline gives CDR1 ENHRY, CDR2 SYGVKD. CDR3 nucleotides: TGTGCCATCCGGGACCTAGCGGCTTACTACAATGAGCAGTTCTTC. Translated, it gives CAIRDLAAYYNEQFF.

This clone was observed once. The V call is TRBV18, the J call TRBJ1-3, with 7 bases aligning to TRBD1. Per the germline V gene, CDR1 is KGHSH and CDR2 is LQKENI. V trimming: 5 bases; J trimming: 2 bases; junction bases outside the gene matches: 12. CDR3 size: 17 residues. The CDR3 loop is CASSSQTGEMTGNTIYF. CDR3 in DNA: TGTGCCAGCTCATCTCAAACAGGGGAAATGACTGGAAACACCATATATTTT.

The gene calls are TRBV28 and TRBJ2-1; TRBD1 is a possible D gene (5 bases). There are 19 residues in the CDR3. Trimming took 1 base from V and 0 from J, leaving 19 bases between them. Germline V gives CDR1 MDHEN, CDR2 SYDVKM. The CDR3 DNA sequence: TGTGCCAGCAGTTTATACGGGCAGGGCCTCCGTAGCTCCTACAATGAGCAGTTCTTC. This sequence encodes CASSLYGQGLRSSYNEQFF.

CDR3 bases: TGCGCCAGCAGCTTGAATGCGGATACGCAGTATTTT. This gives the protein CASSLNADTQYF. V gene TRBV5-1 combines with J gene TRBJ2-3; D remains unclear. Trimming shortened V by 1 base and J by 6 bases, and 6 bases separated the two germline ends. This CDR3 is 12 amino acids long. The germline V gene encodes CDR1 SGHRS and CDR2 YFSETQ.

The V and J genes are TRBV29-1 and TRBJ1-2; tentative D call: TRBD1 (5 bases). Germline lookup yields CDR1 SQVTM and CDR2 ANQGSEA. The CDR3 consists of 16 residues. With 2 bases removed from V and 1 base from J, the gap between germline ends came to 17 bases. CDR3 DNA sequence: TGCAGCGTTGAACTCTGGGGCAGCGTGGATAACTATGGCTACACCTTC. It encodes CSVELWGSVDNYGYTF.

The CDR3 coding sequence is TGTGCCAGCAGCCCCGACAGGGAACGGGCTGGAACGGGGGAGACCCAGTACTTC. It encodes CASSPDRERAGTGETQYF. The chain combines TRBV11-2 with TRBJ2-5, with TRBD1 identical over 7 bases. The ends lost 5 bases at V and 5 bases at J; junction bases unmatched: 20. The CDR3 runs to 18 residues. The germline V gene encodes CDR1 SGHAT and CDR2 FQNNGV. Full variable domain (rest looked up from reference TRBV11-2 and TRBJ2-5): EAGVAQSPRYKIIEKRQSVAFWCNPISGHATLYWYQQILGQGPKLLIQFQNNGVVDDSQLPKDRFSAERLKGVDSTLKIQPAKLEDSAVYLCASSPDRERAGTGETQYFGPGTRLLVL.

The chain recombines TRBV11-2 with TRBJ2-1; 8 bases are shared with TRBD2. In germline, CDR1 is SGHAT, CDR2 FQNNGV. The CDR3 length is 15 residues. V lost 3 bases and J lost 3; bases outside the gene matches: 4. DNA for the CDR3: TGTGCCAGCAGCTTGTTAGCGGGATTCTACAATGAGCAGTTCTTC. As protein: CASSLLAGFYNEQFF.

Only one count was recorded for this clone. CDR3 sequence reads: CASSLGPAETQYF. The CDR3 bases are TGTGCCAGCAGTTTGGGGCCGGCAGAGACCCAGTACTTC. The chain employs TRBV28 and TRBJ2-5, with TRBD1 as a possible D gene (5 bases). V was cut by 3 bases and J by 4 bases, with 9 bases left in between. Per the germline V gene, CDR1 is MDHEN and CDR2 is SYDVKM. The CDR3 totals 13 residues.

The chain uses TRBV19 and TRBJ1-4; 8 bases line up with TRBD1. Germline V gene lookup returns CDR1 LNHDA and CDR2 SQIVND (reference sequence). Losses at the gene ends were 4 bases for V and 3 bases for J; bases not matched to a gene: 4. CDR3 length: 15 residues. CDR3 DNA sequence: TGTGCCAGTAGTAGCGGACAGGGACCTAATGAAAAACTGTTTTTT. Its protein is CASSSGQGPNEKLFF. The entire variable domain, with the rest obtained from reference TRBV19 and TRBJ1-4, is as follows: DGGITQSPKYLFRKEGQNVTLSCEQNLNHDAMYWYRQDPGQGLRLIYYSQIVNDFQKGDIAEGYSVSREKKESFPLTVTSAQKNPTAFYLCASSSGQGPNEKLFFGSGTQLSVL.